Included here is one T cell receptor (beta chain) sequence, with context. Antigen specificity is unknown. The sample originates from a study of T cells in Graves' hyperthyroidism and ophthalmopathy. Study-wide points: A median around six months before onset, the model predicted ophthalmopathy.

Using RNA transcripts as the source, TCR beta CDR3 regions were amplified. An initial round of RT-PCR targeting the TCR CDR3 relied on the HTBI primer set. TCRdb reprocessed the multiplex PCR reads via MiXCR and lists one record per CDR3 protein. The repertoire holds 450,000 to 650,000 distinct CDR3 sequences, with around 20% as singletons. Trimming removed 1 base from V and 8 bases from J, with 5 bases in between. CDR1 GTSNPN and CDR2 SVGIG come from the germline V gene (reference sequence). This CDR3 spans 10 amino acids. The chain couples TRBV30 to TRBJ1-1; D unclear. The source of this sequence is a young man with Graves' hyperthyroidism. The sequenced sample was blood. DNA for the CDR3: TGTGCCTGGAGTGCGGGGGAAGCTTTCTTT. Translated: CAWSAGEAFF. Based on the CDR3 plus reference TRBV30 and TRBJ1-1, the full variable domain is SQTIHQWPATLVQPVGSPLSLECTVEGTSNPNLYWYRQAAGRGLQLLFYSVGIGQISSEVPQNLSASRPQDRQFILSSKKLLLSDSGFYLCAWSAGEAFFGQGTRLTVV.